The next 20 T cell receptor beta chains were all read from a single sample in a study of CD8 T cells in ankylosing spondylitis. From the 5' RACE reads, TCRdb called clonotypes with MiXCR, one entry per CDR3 protein. Here the sample spans 150,000 to 200,000 distinct CDR3 sequences, approximately 10% being singletons. Material: blood, either unsorted or a sorted T cell fraction (not recorded which). These TCRs come from a male donor with ankylosing spondylitis or in good health (not recorded which).

Ten or more counts support this clonotype. The gene calls are TRBV5-8 and TRBJ2-2; D is uncertain. Germline CDR1 reads SGHTS; CDR2 reads YDEGEE. This CDR3 contains 17 residues. V lost 4 bases and J 2 bases, leaving 18 bases between the germline ends. The DNA of the CDR3 is TGTGCCAGCAGCCCCACACGATTCCATTCCAACACCGGGGAGCTGTTTTTT. This codes for CASSPTRFHSNTGELFF.

The table lists this clonotype with many counts. V is TRBV20-1 and J is TRBJ1-2; tentative D call: TRBD1 (5 bases). The CDR3 length is 13 residues. The germline CDR1 and CDR2 sequences are DFQATT and SNEGSKA (reference sequence). The CDR3 nucleotides read TGCAGCCCTCAAAGATCGGGGGGCTATGGCTACACCTTC. Its protein product is CSPQRSGGYGYTF.

The chain uses TRBV6-2 or TRBV6-3 and TRBJ1-1; 10 bases are shared with TRBD1. The V segment lost 5 bases and the J segment 8 bases; nucleotides outside the gene matches: 8. CDR3 length: 14 amino acids. CDR1 is MNHEY and CDR2 is SVGEGT in the germline V gene. The CDR3 DNA reads as TGTGCCAGCAGTCCTCCGGGACAGGGGAGAGAAGCTTTCTTT. Residues: CASSPPGQGREAFF.

This clonotype was seen more than once but under ten times. CDR3 bases: TGCGCCAGCAGCCTCCGGGACAGGGAGGCTGGGGCCAACGTCCTGACTTTC. Encoded protein: CASSLRDREAGANVLTF. V gene TRBV4-3 combines with J gene TRBJ2-6; 9 nucleotides line up with TRBD1. This CDR3 contains 17 residues. Germline CDR1 and CDR2: LGHNA and YSLEER. The V gene end was trimmed by 4 bases and the J gene end by 2 bases; junction bases not matched to a gene: 6.

Many counts were recorded for this clonotype. J is TRBJ2-2 and V is TRBV5-1; D is possibly TRBD2 (5 bases). The CDR3 spans 16 residues. Germline-derived CDR1 and CDR2 are SGHRS and YFSETQ. V dropped 0 bases and J dropped 1 base, with 10 bases sitting between them. CDR3 in amino acids: CASSLGYGGNTGELFF. The CDR3 DNA reads TGCGCCAGCAGCTTGGGGTATGGAGGGAACACCGGGGAGCTGTTTTTT.

This clonotype came up a few times. J is TRBJ2-7 and V is TRBV5-4, with 9 positions matching TRBD2. This CDR3 comprises 16 residues. CDR1 is SGHNT and CDR2 is YYREEE in the germline V gene (reference sequence). Trimming took 2 bases from V and 0 from J; bases not matched to a gene: 6. The CDR3 coding sequence is TGTGCCAGCAGCTTTGGTCTAGCGGGACGCTCCTACGAGCAGTACTTC. Translation: CASSFGLAGRSYEQYF.

In its sample, this clonotype was seen a few times. V and J are TRBV3-1 and TRBJ2-2; 9 positions match TRBD2. J lost 2 bases, V lost 5 bases, and 3 bases had no gene match. CDR1 and CDR2 (germline): LGHDT, YNNKEL (reference sequence). The CDR3 sequence is 15 residues long. CDR3 sequence (DNA): TGTGCCAGCAGCAGGACTAGCGAAAACACCGGGGAGCTGTTTTTT. It codes for CASSRTSENTGELFF. The variable domain in full, with the rest retrieved from reference TRBV3-1 and TRBJ2-2, is DTAVSQTPKYLVTQMGNDKSIKCEQNLGHDTMYWYKQDSKKFLKIMFSYNNKELIINETVPNRFSPKSPDKAHLNLHINSLELGDSAVYFCASSRTSENTGELFFGEGSRLTVL.

The CDR3 is CASSQETGGFTGELFF. CDR3 nucleotides: TGCGCCAGCAGCCAAGAGACAGGGGGCTTCACCGGGGAGCTGTTTTTT. The chain joins TRBV4-3 to TRBJ2-2; 10 bases agree with TRBD1. J lost 4 bases, V lost 0 bases, and 2 bases had no gene match. The CDR3 covers 16 residues. CDR1 and CDR2 (germline): LGHNA, YSLEER.

There are many counts of this clonotype. J is TRBJ2-1 and V is TRBV6-2 or TRBV6-3; no reliable D call. Germline lookup yields CDR1 MNHEY and CDR2 SVGEGT. Trimming took off 11 bases at V and 7 bases at J, with 18 bases between the two ends. This CDR3 contains 13 residues. The CDR3 region is CAVRGQKENEQFF. The CDR3 bases are TGTGCCGTCAGAGGCCAGAAAGAAAATGAGCAGTTCTTC.

The V call is TRBV7-2, the J call TRBJ2-5; 11 bases match TRBD2. The germline V gene encodes CDR1 SGHTA and CDR2 FQGNSA. The CDR3 is 16 amino acids. The V and J ends lost 1 base and 3 bases, in that order; junction bases with no gene match: 4. The CDR3 sequence: CASSLVFSGGEETQYF. The CDR3 DNA reads as TGTGCCAGCAGCTTAGTGTTTAGCGGGGGGGAAGAGACCCAGTACTTC. The whole variable domain, remainder taken from reference TRBV7-2 and TRBJ2-5, is GAGVSQSPSNKVTEKGKDVELRCDPISGHTALYWYRQSLGQGLEFLIYFQGNSAPDKSGLPSDRFSAERTGGSVSTLTIQRTQQEDSAVYLCASSLVFSGGEETQYFGPGTRLLVL.

This sequence joins TRBV24-1 and TRBJ1-5, with 9 positions matching TRBD1. The CDR3 length is 21 residues. From germline, CDR1 is KGHDR and CDR2 SFDVKD. The chain's CDR3 is CGASEVDRGPLRPPNDQPQHF. The CDR3 DNA reads TGTGGGGCCAGTGAGGTGGACAGGGGTCCTTTGCGCCCACCCAACGATCAGCCCCAGCATTTT.

The V and J genes are TRBV11-2 and TRBJ2-3; D gene uncertain. This CDR3 region has 15 residues. CDR1 and CDR2 (germline): SGHAT, FQNNGV. V lost 1 base, J lost 2 bases, and 10 bases lay in between. CDR3 nucleotide sequence: TGTGCCAGCAGCTTAGGAACCGGTCACACAGATACGCAGTATTTT. This gives the protein CASSLGTGHTDTQYF.

In regard to this clonotype: Mismatch with germline at one junction end may stem from a read error. The chain employs TRBV7-9 and TRBJ1-2; TRBD1 is a possible D gene (5 bases). This CDR3 has 15 residues. Germline V gives CDR1 SEHNR, CDR2 FQNEAQ (reference sequence). CDR3 nucleotides: TGTGTCAGCAGCTTTCCCGGGGGAGGGAACTATGGCTACACCTTC. Its protein product is CVSSFPGGGNYGYTF.

V is TRBV6-2 or TRBV6-3 and J is TRBJ2-1; D remains ambiguous. The germline V gene encodes CDR1 MNHEY and CDR2 SVGEGT. CDR3 length: 13 amino acids. Trimming took 4 bases from V and 15 from J, leaving 19 bases between them. The CDR3 reads CASSFSLGLLAFF. The DNA of the CDR3 is TGTGCCAGCAGTTTCTCCCTAGGCCTTTTGGCGTTCTTC.

This clonotype was seen repeatedly, ten times or more. The J gene is TRBJ2-2, the V gene TRBV30; D call uncertain. Germline loops: CDR1 GTSNPN, CDR2 SVGIG (reference sequence). Deletions cut 0 bases from V and 7 bases from J, with 3 bases between. CDR3 size: 11 residues. Written as DNA, the CDR3 is TGTGCCTGGAGTGTTGGCGGGGAGCTGTTTTTT. This sequence encodes CAWSVGGELFF.

The chain is built from TRBV29-1 and TRBJ2-1; D is possibly TRBD1 (5 bases). The germline V gene has CDR1 SQVTM and CDR2 ANQGSEA. The CDR3 runs 16 residues. V lost 2 bases and J 4 bases, leaving 18 bases between the germline ends. CDR3 in DNA: TGCAGCGTTGAAAACCCCGCAGGGATCGGATACAATGAGCAGTTCTTC. Translation: CSVENPAGIGYNEQFF.

This chain links TRBV2 with TRBJ2-3, with unresolved D. Trimming removed 4 bases from V and 0 bases from J, with 14 bases in between. This CDR3 contains 16 residues. The germline V gene encodes CDR1 SNHLY and CDR2 FYNNEI. DNA for the CDR3: TGTGCCAGCAGTGGCCAACGGCTGACTAGCACAGATACGCAGTATTTT. It codes for CASSGQRLTSTDTQYF.

The J gene is TRBJ2-5, the V gene TRBV5-5; 8 bases align to TRBD1. Looked up from germline, CDR1 is SGHKS and CDR2 is YYEKEE (reference sequence). V lost 0 bases, J lost 5 bases, and 3 bases stayed unmatched. This CDR3 has 14 residues. The CDR3 region has the DNA TGTGCCAGCAGCTTGGGGACAGGGATCGAGACCCAGTACTTC. The encoded protein is CASSLGTGIETQYF. Full variable domain (remainder filled in from reference TRBV5-5 and TRBJ2-5): DAGVTQSPTHLIKTRGQQVTLRCSPISGHKSVSWYQQVLGQGPQFIFQYYEKEERGRGNFPDRFSARQFPNYSSELNVNALLLGDSALYLCASSLGTGIETQYFGPGTRLLVL.

At least ten counts were recorded for this clonotype. The CDR3 is CASSQWGQGEANEQFF. Written as DNA, the CDR3 is TGTGCCAGCAGCCAGTGGGGACAGGGAGAGGCCAATGAGCAGTTCTTC. J is TRBJ2-1 and V is TRBV14; 9 nucleotides align to TRBD1. V lost 3 bases to trimming and J lost 6 bases; unmatched junction nucleotides: 9. Germline values: CDR1 SGHDN, CDR2 FVKESK. This CDR3 comprises 16 residues.

In this sample, this clonotype turned up many times. J is TRBJ1-2 and V is TRBV20-1, with D unresolved. The CDR3 has 14 residues. Germline V gene data show CDR1 as DFQATT and CDR2 as SNEGSKA (reference sequence). Between the trimmed V and J ends, which lost 0 bases and 4 bases, there was a span of 12 bases. CDR3 nucleotide sequence: TGCAGTGCTAGAGAAGGCAGGCCGGGCTATGGCTACACCTTC. Amino acids: CSAREGRPGYGYTF.